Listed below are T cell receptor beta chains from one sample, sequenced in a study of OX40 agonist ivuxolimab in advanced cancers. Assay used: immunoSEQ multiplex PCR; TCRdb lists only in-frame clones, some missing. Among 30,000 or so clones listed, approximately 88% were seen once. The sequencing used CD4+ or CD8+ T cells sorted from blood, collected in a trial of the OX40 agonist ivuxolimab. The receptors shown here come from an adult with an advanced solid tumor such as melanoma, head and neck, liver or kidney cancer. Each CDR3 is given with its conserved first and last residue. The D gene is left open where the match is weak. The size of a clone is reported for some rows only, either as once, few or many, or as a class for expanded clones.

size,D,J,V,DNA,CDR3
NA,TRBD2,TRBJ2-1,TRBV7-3,TGTGCCAGCAGCGGGCCGCCTAGCGGGAGGGCCAGTATTAATGAGCAGTTCTTC,CASSGPPSGRASINEQFF
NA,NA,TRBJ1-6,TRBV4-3,TGCGCCAGCAGCCAAAGGTCCTACGATCGACAACTTTCACCCCTCCACTTT,CASSQRSYDRQLSPLHF
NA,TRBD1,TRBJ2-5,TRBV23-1,TGCGCCAGCAGTCAATTGAGGACAGGGAAGGCCTCCCAAGAGACCCAGTACTTC,CASSQLRTGKASQETQYF
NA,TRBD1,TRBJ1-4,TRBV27,TGTGCCAGCAGCAATCAGGGGGCGGTCGATGAAAAACTGTTTTTT,CASSNQGAVDEKLFF
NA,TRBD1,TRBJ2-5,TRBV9,TGTGCCAGCAGCGTAGGGGACAGCCAAGAGACCCAGTACTTC,CASSVGDSQETQYF
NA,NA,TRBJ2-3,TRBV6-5,TGTGCCAGCAGTTACTCTGACCCGTCTGGCCCCGATACGCAGTATTTT,CASSYSDPSGPDTQYF
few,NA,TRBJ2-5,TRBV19,TGTGCCAGTAGTATATCGGAGCCCCAAGAGACCCAGTACTTC,CASSISEPQETQYF
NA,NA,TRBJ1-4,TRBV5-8,TGTGCCAGCAGCTTCCCGCAGGGAGCAACTAATGAAAAACTGTTTTTT,CASSFPQGATNEKLFF
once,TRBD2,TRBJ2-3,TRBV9,TGTGCCAGCAGCGTCTACGGGACTACCTCCACAGATACGCAGTATTTT,CASSVYGTTSTDTQYF
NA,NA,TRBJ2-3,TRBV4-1,TGCGCCAGCAGCCAAGAGTACCCGGCAGATACGCAGTATTTT,CASSQEYPADTQYF
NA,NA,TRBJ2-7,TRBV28,TGTGCCAGCAGTTTCCTTACAGGACAATACGAGCAGTACTTC,CASSFLTGQYEQYF
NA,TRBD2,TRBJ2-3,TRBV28,TGTGCCAGCAGCCGCGGGACTAGCGGGAGGTGGTTAGATACGCAGTATTTT,CASSRGTSGRWLDTQYF
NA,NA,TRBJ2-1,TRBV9,TGTGCCAGCAGCCGTTGGGGAAACAGAGACAATGAGCAGTTCTTC,CASSRWGNRDNEQFF
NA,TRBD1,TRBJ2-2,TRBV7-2,TGTGCCAGCAGCTTACCGGGACAGGGGAATGAGAACACCGGGGAGCTGTTTTTT,CASSLPGQGNENTGELFF
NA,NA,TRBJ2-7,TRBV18,TGTGCCAGCTCACCTCCCGGGAGCTCCTACGAGCAGTACTTC,CASSPPGSSYEQYF
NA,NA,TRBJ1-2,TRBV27,TGTGCCAGCAGTTTATCGGAGGGGACCTATAACTATGGCTACACCTTC,CASSLSEGTYNYGYTF